A single sample gave rise to the 23 T cell receptor beta chains below, sequenced in a study of blood T cells in healthy people across ages. The use of a sample-barcoded 5' primer and a J-beta primer mix characterized a second PCR of about 7 to 12 cycles. TCRdb re-called the 5' RACE reads through MiXCR, storing one row per CDR3 protein. Found here are under 1 million distinct CDR3 sequences, around 42% of them singletons; the top ten hold about a fifth. Specimen: blood. The receptors stem from a man aged 60 to 75 in good health.

This clonotype was seen at least ten times. The chain uses TRBV4-1 and TRBJ2-2; maybe TRBD1 (5 bases). The V gene's germline CDR1 is MGHRA and CDR2 YSYEKL. The CDR3 length is 11 residues. V lost 8 bases and J lost 5, with 6 bases in between. CDR3 sequence reads: CASGQTGELFF. In nucleotides, the CDR3 is TGCGCCAGCGGACAAACCGGGGAGCTGTTTTTT.

This clonotype occurred a few times. This chain links TRBV5-6 with TRBJ2-4, with unresolved D. The CDR3 is 15 amino acids. The V gene's germline CDR1 is SGHDT and CDR2 YYEEEE. Trimming cost V 0 bases and J 1 base, with 8 bases left between them. The CDR3 coding sequence is TGTGCCAGCAGCTTGGAGGGCTCGGCCAAAAACATTCAGTACTTC. This gives the protein CASSLEGSAKNIQYF.

This clonotype was seen a few times. V and J are TRBV7-9 and TRBJ2-5; 9 bases are shared with TRBD1. CDR1 SEHNR and CDR2 FQNEAQ come from the germline V gene (reference sequence). There are 15 residues in the CDR3. V shed 5 bases, J shed 11 bases, and the junction held 15 bases outside the gene matches. The CDR3 DNA sequence: TGTGCCAGCAGCCCGCCCCCCGGGACAGGGCGTTGGCAGTACTTC. It codes for CASSPPPGTGRWQYF.

This clonotype appeared a few times. The V and J genes are TRBV12-3 or TRBV12-4 and TRBJ1-1; D remains unclear. Trimming stripped 4 bases from V and 1 base from J, with 7 bases between. The CDR3 sequence is 13 residues long. CDR3 region: CASSSSRNTEAFF. In nucleotides, the CDR3 is TGTGCCAGCAGTTCCTCACGGAACACTGAAGCTTTCTTT.

The chain couples TRBV20-1 to TRBJ1-6; 9 nucleotides line up with TRBD1. This CDR3 is built from 14 residues. Trimming at V came to 6 bases and at J to 10 bases, leaving 10 bases not matched to a gene. In germline, CDR1 is DFQATT, CDR2 SNEGSKA (reference sequence). CDR3 nucleotides: TGCAGTGCCCCAGGGGGGACAGGGATGTCACCCCTCCACTTT. It specifies CSAPGGTGMSPLHF.

The sample holds a few counts of this clonotype. The chain uses TRBV11-3 and TRBJ2-1; possible D gene TRBD1, 7 bases. Germline V lookup: CDR1 SGHNT, CDR2 YENEEA. The V and J ends lost 3 bases and 5 bases respectively, with 14 bases between them. The CDR3 is 15 amino acids. CDR3 nucleotide sequence: TGTGCCAGCAGCTTCCTTTCCAGGGGGGACAATGAGCAGTTCTTC. This encodes CASSFLSRGDNEQFF.

This chain connects TRBV6-5 to TRBJ2-7; D call uncertain. This CDR3 has 12 amino acids. In germline, CDR1 is MNHEY, CDR2 SVGAGI. V was clipped by 5 bases and J by 7 bases, with 12 bases between them. CDR3 protein: CASSPTDYEQYF. The CDR3 nucleotides are TGTGCCAGCAGTCCAACAGATTATGAGCAGTACTTC.

Concerning this clonotype: This likely comes from a read error, as the CDR3 has no conserved phenylalanine or tryptophan at its end. The rearrangement links TRBV20-1 to TRBJ2-7; TRBD1 aligns across 10 bases. Losses at the gene ends were 0 bases for V and 4 bases for J; bases not matched to a gene: 9. Germline CDR1 reads DFQATT; CDR2 reads SNEGSKA (reference sequence). The CDR3 is made up of 16 amino acids. CDR3 nucleotide sequence: TGCAGTGCTAGAGACGCTTCCGGGACAGGGGTATACGAGCAGTACTCC. Its protein product is CSARDASGTGVYEQYS.

This clonotype was seen more than once but under ten times. V usage is TRBV12-3 or TRBV12-4 and J usage is TRBJ2-3; D might be TRBD2 (6 bases). This CDR3 is built from 16 residues. V was trimmed by 4 bases and J by 3 bases, leaving 17 bases between them. The CDR3 spells CASSYVAGSVTDTQYF. In DNA form, the CDR3 reads TGTGCCAGCAGTTACGTGGCGGGGTCGGTGACAGATACGCAGTATTTT.

J is TRBJ2-1 and V is TRBV7-8; TRBD1 might be the D (5 bases). The CDR3 runs to 18 residues. Germline loops: CDR1 SGHVS, CDR2 FQNEAQ. The V and J ends lost 0 bases and 7 bases respectively, with 22 bases between them. The CDR3 is CASSLASDRARAWNEQFF. The DNA for the CDR3 is TGTGCCAGCAGCTTAGCGTCCGATCGAGCCAGGGCGTGGAATGAGCAGTTCTTC.

This clonotype was found a few times. This chain connects TRBV7-9 to TRBJ2-7; D is possibly TRBD1 or TRBD2 (5 bases each). The ends were cut back, 3 bases at V and 4 bases at J, with 16 bases in the middle. Germline CDR1 and CDR2: SEHNR and FQNEAQ (reference sequence). The CDR3 loop spans 15 amino acids. This chain's CDR3 is CASSFSDSRQYEQYF. The CDR3 nucleotides are TGTGCCAGCAGCTTTAGCGACAGCCGCCAATACGAGCAGTACTTC.

This rearrangement joins TRBV6-5 to TRBJ2-3; TRBD1 agrees at 7 bases. This CDR3 is built from 14 residues. V shed 6 bases, J shed 3 bases, and the junction held 6 bases outside the gene matches. Germline V gene data show CDR1 as MNHEY and CDR2 as SVGAGI. The CDR3, as DNA: TGTGCCAGCAGGCCCCTACAGGGGACAGATACGCAGTATTTT. It specifies CASRPLQGTDTQYF.

In this sample, this clonotype turned up many times. The chain carries TRBV4-3 and TRBJ2-7; 10 nucleotides align to TRBD1. After removal of 4 bases from V and 2 bases from J, the junction contained 8 bases not matched to a gene. The CDR3 length is 16 residues. Germline V gene sequence: CDR1 LGHNA, CDR2 YSLEER. Written as DNA, the CDR3 is TGCGCCAGCAGCCCAGCGGGACAGGGGCCCACCTACGAGCAGTACTTC. Encoded protein: CASSPAGQGPTYEQYF.

V is TRBV15 and J is TRBJ2-7, with 11 bases identical to TRBD1. The junction had 22 bases not matched to a gene; V was cut back by 7 bases and J by 2 bases. CDR1 and CDR2 (germline): LNHNV, YYDKDF (reference sequence). The CDR3 is 20 residues long. CDR3 sequence reads: CATNKNGDGQGATETYEQYF. CDR3 nucleotides: TGTGCCACCAACAAAAATGGGGACGGACAGGGGGCGACCGAAACCTACGAGCAGTACTTC.

This clonotype has more than one count but fewer than ten. The chain is built from TRBV20-1 and TRBJ2-7, with D perhaps TRBD1 (5 bases). The J call may not be correct, given that the DNA end is closer to TRBJ2-5. CDR3 length: 14 amino acids. CDR1 and CDR2 from the germline V gene are DFQATT and SNEGSKA (reference sequence). CDR3 amino acids: CSARASGHLETQYF. CDR3 DNA sequence: TGCAGTGCTAGAGCGTCAGGGCATCTAGAGACCCAGTACTTC.

V and J are TRBV11-2 and TRBJ2-3; 13 bases line up with TRBD2. J gave up 0 bases and V 4 bases, and 7 bases lay outside the gene matches. CDR1 and CDR2 (germline): SGHAT, FQNNGV. This CDR3 is 18 amino acids long. This CDR3 is CASSSGLAGETSTDTQYF. Written as DNA, the CDR3 is TGTGCCAGCAGCTCCGGACTAGCGGGGGAGACTAGCACAGATACGCAGTATTTT. Complete variable domain (other parts from reference TRBV11-2 and TRBJ2-3): EAGVAQSPRYKIIEKRQSVAFWCNPISGHATLYWYQQILGQGPKLLIQFQNNGVVDDSQLPKDRFSAERLKGVDSTLKIQPAKLEDSAVYLCASSSGLAGETSTDTQYFGPGTRLTVL.

In regard to this clonotype: Mismatch with germline at one junction end may stem from a read error. The chain uses TRBV12-3 or TRBV12-4 and TRBJ1-1; D ambiguous. The CDR3 runs to 14 residues. This chain's CDR3 is CASRLGRLNTEAFF. Written as DNA, the CDR3 is TGTGCCAGCCGTTTGGGCAGGCTGAACACTGAAGCTTTCTTT.

This clonotype was observed a few times. The CDR3 protein is CASSTGQDTYEQYF. The CDR3 DNA reads as TGCGCCAGCAGCACAGGACAGGACACCTACGAGCAGTACTTC. This chain links TRBV5-1 with TRBJ2-7, with 7 bases aligning to TRBD1. The trim removed 4 bases at V and 2 bases at J, leaving 6 bases unmatched. The CDR3 has 14 amino acids. The germline V gene has CDR1 SGHRS and CDR2 YFSETQ.

This chain joins TRBV6-5 and TRBJ1-4; D call uncertain. The V and J ends lost 6 bases and 8 bases respectively, with 10 bases between them. The length of the CDR3 is 12 residues. Germline lookup yields CDR1 MNHEY and CDR2 SVGAGI. The CDR3 loop is CASRTAGEKLFF. The CDR3 DNA is TGTGCCAGCAGAACGGCGGGCGAAAAACTGTTTTTT.

This clonotype was detected a few times. V is TRBV6-6 and J is TRBJ2-1, with 9 bases identical to TRBD2. The V and J ends lost 2 bases and 5 bases, in that order; junction bases with no gene match: 4. This CDR3 comprises 15 residues. From germline, CDR1 is MNHNY and CDR2 SVGAGI (reference sequence). In DNA, the CDR3 is TGTGCCAGCAGTTACGTGCGGGGGGGCAACAATGAGCAGTTCTTC. Translating it yields CASSYVRGGNNEQFF.

This clonotype has more than one count but fewer than ten. The genes are TRBV11-2 and TRBJ2-7; possible D gene TRBD2, 7 bases. CDR3 size: 15 residues. Germline V gene sequence: CDR1 SGHAT, CDR2 FQNNGV. Trimming cost V 5 bases and J 3 bases, with 17 bases left between them. Here the CDR3 reads CASSRGAEPLYEQYF. The CDR3 nucleotides are TGTGCCAGCAGCCGGGGGGCAGAGCCCCTCTACGAGCAGTACTTC.

This clonotype came up a few times. The chain recombines TRBV6-2 or TRBV6-3 with TRBJ2-7, with a weak D call TRBD2 (6 bases). CDR1 and CDR2 from the germline V gene are MNHEY and SVGEGT. The CDR3 sequence is 13 residues long. V was pared by 7 bases and J by 2 bases, with 12 bases between. CDR3 sequence reads: CASKGTYPYEQYF. The CDR3 DNA is TGTGCCAGCAAGGGGACTTACCCCTACGAGCAGTACTTC.

This clonotype was found a few times. The CDR3: CASSRVTRGSPLHF. In DNA, the CDR3 is TGTGCCAGCAGCCGAGTGACTAGGGGTTCACCCCTCCACTTT. The chain links TRBV14 to TRBJ1-6; the D gene is possibly TRBD1 (5 bases). Germline assignment: CDR1 SGHDN and CDR2 FVKESK. V gave up 4 bases and J gave up 9 bases, with 13 bases separating them. CDR3 length equals 14 residues.